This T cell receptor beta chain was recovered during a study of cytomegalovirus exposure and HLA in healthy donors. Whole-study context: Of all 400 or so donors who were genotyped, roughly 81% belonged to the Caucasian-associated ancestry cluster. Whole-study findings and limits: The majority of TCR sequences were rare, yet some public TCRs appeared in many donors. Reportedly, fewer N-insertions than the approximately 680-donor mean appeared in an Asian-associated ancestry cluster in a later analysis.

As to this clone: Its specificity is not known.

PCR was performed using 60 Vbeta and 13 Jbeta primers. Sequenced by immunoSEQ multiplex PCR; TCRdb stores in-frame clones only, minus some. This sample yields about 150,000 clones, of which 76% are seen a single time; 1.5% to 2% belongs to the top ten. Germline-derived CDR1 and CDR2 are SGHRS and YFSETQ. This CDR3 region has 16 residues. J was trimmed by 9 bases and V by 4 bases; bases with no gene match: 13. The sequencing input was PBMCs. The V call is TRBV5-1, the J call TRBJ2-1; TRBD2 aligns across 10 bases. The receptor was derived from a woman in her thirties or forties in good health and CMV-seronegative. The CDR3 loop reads CASSTISGRALGEQFF. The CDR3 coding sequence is TGCGCCAGCAGCACTATCAGCGGGAGGGCCCTCGGTGAGCAGTTCTTC.